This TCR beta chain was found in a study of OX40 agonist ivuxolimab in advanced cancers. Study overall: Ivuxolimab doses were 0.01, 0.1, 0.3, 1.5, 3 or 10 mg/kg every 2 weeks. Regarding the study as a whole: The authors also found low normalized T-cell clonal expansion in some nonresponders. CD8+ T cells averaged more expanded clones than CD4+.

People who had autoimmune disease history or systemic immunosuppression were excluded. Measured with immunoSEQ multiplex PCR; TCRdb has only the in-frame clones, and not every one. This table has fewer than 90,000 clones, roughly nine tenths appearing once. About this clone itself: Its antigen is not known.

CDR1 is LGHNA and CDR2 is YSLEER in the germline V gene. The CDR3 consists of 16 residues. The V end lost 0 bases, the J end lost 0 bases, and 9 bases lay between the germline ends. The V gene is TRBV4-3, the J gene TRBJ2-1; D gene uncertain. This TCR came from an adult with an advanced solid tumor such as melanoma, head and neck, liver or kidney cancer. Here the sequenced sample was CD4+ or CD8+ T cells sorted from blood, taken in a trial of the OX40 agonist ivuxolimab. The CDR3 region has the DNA TGCGCCAGCAGCCAAGATAACCGAGTCTCCTACAATGAGCAGTTCTTC. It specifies CASSQDNRVSYNEQFF.